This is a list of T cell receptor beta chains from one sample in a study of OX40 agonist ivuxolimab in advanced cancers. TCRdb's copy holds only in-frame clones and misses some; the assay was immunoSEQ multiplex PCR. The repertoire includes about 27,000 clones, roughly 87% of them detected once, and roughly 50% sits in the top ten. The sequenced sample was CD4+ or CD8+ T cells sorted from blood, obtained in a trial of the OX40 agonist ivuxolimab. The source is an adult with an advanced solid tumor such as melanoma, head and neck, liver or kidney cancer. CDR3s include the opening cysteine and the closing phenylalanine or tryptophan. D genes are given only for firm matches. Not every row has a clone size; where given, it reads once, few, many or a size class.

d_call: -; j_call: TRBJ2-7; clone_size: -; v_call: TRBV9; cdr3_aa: CASSAGKGGGPYEQYF; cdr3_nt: TGTGCCAGCAGCGCGGGAAAGGGCGGCGGACCCTACGAGCAGTACTTC
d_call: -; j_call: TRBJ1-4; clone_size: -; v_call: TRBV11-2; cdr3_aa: CASTAWGPDEKLFF; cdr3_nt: TGTGCCAGCACCGCATGGGGGCCCGATGAAAAACTGTTTTTT
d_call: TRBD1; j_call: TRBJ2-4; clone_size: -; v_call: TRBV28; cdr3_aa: CASSFGGRAGGLLGAKNIQYF; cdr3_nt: TGTGCCAGCAGTTTCGGTGGCCGGGCAGGGGGCCTTCTGGGGGCCAAAAACATTCAGTACTTC
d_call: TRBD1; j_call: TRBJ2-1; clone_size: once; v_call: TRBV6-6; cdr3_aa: CASSEDREASEQFF; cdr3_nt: TGTGCCAGCAGTGAGGACAGGGAGGCCAGTGAGCAGTTCTTC
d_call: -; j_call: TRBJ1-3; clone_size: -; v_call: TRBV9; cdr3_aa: CASSGSGSSGNTIYF; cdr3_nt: TGTGCCAGCAGCGGCTCAGGTAGCTCTGGAAACACCATATATTTT
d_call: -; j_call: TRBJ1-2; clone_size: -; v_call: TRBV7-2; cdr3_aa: CASSLEGTYGYTF; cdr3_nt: TGTGCCAGCAGCTTAGAGGGTACCTATGGCTACACCTTC
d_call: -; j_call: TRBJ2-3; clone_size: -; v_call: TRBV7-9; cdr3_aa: CASSSSLESDTQYF; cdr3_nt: TGTGCCAGCAGCTCGTCACTAGAATCAGATACGCAGTATTTT
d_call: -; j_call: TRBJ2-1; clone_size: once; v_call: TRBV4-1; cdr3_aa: CASSQAGGGDEQFF; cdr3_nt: TGCGCCAGCAGCCAAGCGGGAGGGGGCGATGAGCAGTTCTTC
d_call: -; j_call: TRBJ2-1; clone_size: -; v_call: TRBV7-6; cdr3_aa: CASSLHQGGSYNEQFF; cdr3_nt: TGTGCCAGCAGCTTACATCAGGGGGGCTCCTACAATGAGCAGTTCTTC
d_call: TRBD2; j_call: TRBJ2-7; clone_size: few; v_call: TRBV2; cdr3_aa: CASSDGLAYQYF; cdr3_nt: TGTGCCAGCAGCGATGGACTAGCGTACCAGTACTTC
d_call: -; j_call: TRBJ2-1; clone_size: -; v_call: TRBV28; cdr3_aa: CASSLPYNEQFF; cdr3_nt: TGTGCCAGCAGTTTACCCTACAATGAGCAGTTCTTC
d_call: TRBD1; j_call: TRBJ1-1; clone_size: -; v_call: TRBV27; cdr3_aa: CASSPGGHTEAFF; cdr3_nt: TGTGCCAGCAGCCCAGGGGGGCACACTGAAGCTTTCTTT
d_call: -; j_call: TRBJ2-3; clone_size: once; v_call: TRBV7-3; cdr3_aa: CASSPSGGTDTQYF; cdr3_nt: TGTGCCAGCAGCCCCTCAGGCGGCACAGATACGCAGTATTTT
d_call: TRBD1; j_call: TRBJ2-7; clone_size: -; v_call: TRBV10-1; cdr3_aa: CASSESRAGGNYEQYF; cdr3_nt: TGCGCCAGCAGTGAGTCGAGGGCAGGGGGTAACTACGAGCAGTACTTC
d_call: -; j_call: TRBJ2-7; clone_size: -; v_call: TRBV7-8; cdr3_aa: CASSLKGEQYF; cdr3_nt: TGTGCCAGCAGCTTAAAAGGGGAGCAGTACTTC
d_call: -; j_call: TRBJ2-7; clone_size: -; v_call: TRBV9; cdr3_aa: CASSAGWGYEQYF; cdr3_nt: TGTGCCAGCAGCGCCGGATGGGGCTACGAGCAGTACTTC
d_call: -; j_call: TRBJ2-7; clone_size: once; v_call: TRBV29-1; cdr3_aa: CSVRVAAYEQYF; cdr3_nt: TGCAGCGTCCGGGTAGCCGCCTACGAGCAGTACTTC
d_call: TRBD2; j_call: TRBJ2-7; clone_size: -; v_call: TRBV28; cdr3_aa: CASSFASSGGYEQYF; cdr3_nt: TGTGCCAGCAGTTTTGCCTCTAGCGGGGGGTACGAGCAGTACTTC
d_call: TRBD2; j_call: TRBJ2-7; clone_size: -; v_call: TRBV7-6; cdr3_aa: CASSLAGGTISEQYF; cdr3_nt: TGTGCCAGCAGCTTAGCGGGAGGGACTATTTCCGAGCAGTACTTC
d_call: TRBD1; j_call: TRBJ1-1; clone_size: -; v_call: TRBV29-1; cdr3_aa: CSVELTGTGGQWLTEAFF; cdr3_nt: TGCAGCGTCGAGCTCACCGGGACAGGGGGCCAGTGGCTCACTGAAGCTTTCTTT
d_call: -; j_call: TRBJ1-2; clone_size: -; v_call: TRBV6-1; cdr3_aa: CASSPDSGAGLGYTF; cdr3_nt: TGTGCCAGCAGCCCGGACAGCGGGGCAGGGCTTGGCTACACCTTC
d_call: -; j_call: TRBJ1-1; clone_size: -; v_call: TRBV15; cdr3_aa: CATSIRKVVSGAFF; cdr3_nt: TGTGCCACCAGCATCCGTAAGGTCGTTTCGGGGGCTTTCTTT
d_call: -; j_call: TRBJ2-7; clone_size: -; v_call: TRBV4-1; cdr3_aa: CASSPGRTSYEQYF; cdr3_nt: TGCGCCAGCAGCCCTGGTAGGACATCCTACGAGCAGTACTTC
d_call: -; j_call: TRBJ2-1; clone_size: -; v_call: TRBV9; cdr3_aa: CASSVKSDNSYNEQFF; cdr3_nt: TGTGCCAGCAGCGTAAAGTCCGATAACTCCTACAATGAGCAGTTCTTC
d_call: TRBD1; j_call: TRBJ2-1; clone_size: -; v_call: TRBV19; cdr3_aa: CASSIYSQGARYNEQFF; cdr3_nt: TGTGCCAGTAGTATTTACTCACAGGGGGCGCGGTACAATGAGCAGTTCTTC
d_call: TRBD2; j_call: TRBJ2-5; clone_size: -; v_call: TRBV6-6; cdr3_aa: CASTSGGQETQYF; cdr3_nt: TGTGCCAGCACTAGCGGGGGGCAAGAGACCCAGTACTTC
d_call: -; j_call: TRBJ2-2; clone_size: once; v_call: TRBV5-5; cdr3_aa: CASTATVNTGELFF; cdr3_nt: TGTGCCAGCACCGCGACGGTTAACACCGGGGAGCTGTTTTTT
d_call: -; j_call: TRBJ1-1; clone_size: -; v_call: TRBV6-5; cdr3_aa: CASSSVRNTEAFF; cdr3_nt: TGTGCCAGCAGTTCAGTACGGAACACTGAAGCTTTCTTT
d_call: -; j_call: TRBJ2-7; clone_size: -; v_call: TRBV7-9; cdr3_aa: CASSLATGLSPYEQYF; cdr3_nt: TGTGCCAGCAGCTTAGCGACGGGACTCTCGCCCTACGAGCAGTACTTC
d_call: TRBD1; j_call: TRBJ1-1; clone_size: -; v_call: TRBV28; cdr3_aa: CASSGRTGWAFF; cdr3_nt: TGTGCCAGCAGTGGGAGGACAGGGTGGGCTTTCTTT
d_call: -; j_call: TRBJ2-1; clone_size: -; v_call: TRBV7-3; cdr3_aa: CASSLDTFPPNEQFF; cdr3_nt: TGTGCCAGCAGCTTAGACACGTTTCCTCCCAATGAGCAGTTCTTC
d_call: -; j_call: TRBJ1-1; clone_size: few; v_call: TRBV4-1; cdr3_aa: CASSLAPSMNTEAFF; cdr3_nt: TGCGCCAGCAGCCTAGCACCCTCCATGAACACTGAAGCTTTCTTT
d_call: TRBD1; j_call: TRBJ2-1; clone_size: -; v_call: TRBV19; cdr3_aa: CASSIGGTGWNEQFF; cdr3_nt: TGTGCCAGTAGTATAGGGGGGACAGGGTGGAATGAGCAGTTCTTC
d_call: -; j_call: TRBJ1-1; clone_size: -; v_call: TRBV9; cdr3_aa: CASSVEGPTEAFF; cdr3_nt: TGTGCCAGCAGCGTCGAGGGTCCCACTGAAGCTTTCTTT
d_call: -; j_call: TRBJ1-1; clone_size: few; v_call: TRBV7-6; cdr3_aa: CASSLHRGNTEAFF; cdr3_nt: TGTGCCAGCAGCTTGCACAGAGGAAACACTGAAGCTTTCTTT
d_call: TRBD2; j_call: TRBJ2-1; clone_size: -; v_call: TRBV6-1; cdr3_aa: CASSEAPGGGPYNEQFF; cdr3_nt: TGTGCCAGCAGTGAAGCGCCCGGGGGGGGACCCTACAATGAGCAGTTCTTC
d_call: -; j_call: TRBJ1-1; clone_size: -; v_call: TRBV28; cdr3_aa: CASSPTTWGLGFAEAFF; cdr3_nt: TGTGCCAGCAGCCCAACCACTTGGGGTTTGGGTTTCGCTGAAGCTTTCTTT
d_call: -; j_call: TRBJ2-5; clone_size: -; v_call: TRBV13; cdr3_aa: CASSPRPGLETQYF; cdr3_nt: TGTGCCAGCAGCCCAAGGCCCGGGCTAGAGACCCAGTACTTC
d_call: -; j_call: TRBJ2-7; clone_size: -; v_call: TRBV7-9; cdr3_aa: CASLRSESGSYEQYF; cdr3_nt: TGTGCCAGCTTGCGAAGTGAGAGCGGCTCCTACGAGCAGTACTTC
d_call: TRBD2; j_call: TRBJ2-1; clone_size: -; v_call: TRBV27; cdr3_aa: CASSSIALAGAIYNEQFF; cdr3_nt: TGTGCCAGCAGTTCAATAGCCCTAGCGGGGGCCATATACAATGAGCAGTTCTTC
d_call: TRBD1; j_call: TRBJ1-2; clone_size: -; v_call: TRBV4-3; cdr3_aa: CASSQRTGRLYGYTF; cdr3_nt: TGCGCCAGCAGCCAACGGACAGGGCGGCTCTATGGCTACACCTTC
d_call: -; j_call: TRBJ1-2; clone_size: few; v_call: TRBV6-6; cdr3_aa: CASSPSRVTNYGYTF; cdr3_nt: TGTGCCAGCAGTCCCTCCCGAGTTACTAACTATGGCTACACCTTC
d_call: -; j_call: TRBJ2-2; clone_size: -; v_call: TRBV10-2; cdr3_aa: CASKDGTGELFF; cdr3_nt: TGCGCCAGCAAAGACGGCACCGGGGAGCTGTTTTTT
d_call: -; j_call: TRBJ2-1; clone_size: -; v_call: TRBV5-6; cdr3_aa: CASSLNYPLNEQFF; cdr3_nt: TGTGCCAGCAGCCTGAACTATCCCCTGAACGAGCAGTTCTTC
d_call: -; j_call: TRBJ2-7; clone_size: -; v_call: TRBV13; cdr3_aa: CASSARVHEQYF; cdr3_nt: TGTGCCAGCAGTGCCAGGGTCCACGAGCAGTACTTC
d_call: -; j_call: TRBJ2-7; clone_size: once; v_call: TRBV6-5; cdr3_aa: CASSYSRTNEQYF; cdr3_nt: TGTGCCAGCAGTTACTCTCGGACCAACGAGCAGTACTTC
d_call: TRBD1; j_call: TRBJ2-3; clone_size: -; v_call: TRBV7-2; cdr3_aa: CASGGQGASDTQYF; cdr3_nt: TGTGCCAGCGGAGGACAGGGGGCCTCAGATACGCAGTATTTT
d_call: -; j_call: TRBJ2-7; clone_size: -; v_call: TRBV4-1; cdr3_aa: CASSRLEGPSYEQYF; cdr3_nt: TGCGCCAGCAGCCGACTAGAGGGCCCCTCCTACGAGCAGTACTTC
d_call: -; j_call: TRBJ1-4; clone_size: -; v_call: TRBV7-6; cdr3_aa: CASSLDGGGEKLFF; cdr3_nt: TGTGCCAGCAGCTTAGACGGGGGAGGTGAAAAACTGTTTTTT
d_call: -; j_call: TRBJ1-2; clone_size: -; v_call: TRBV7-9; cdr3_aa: CSPNYGYTF; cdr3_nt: TGCTCCCCTAACTATGGCTACACCTTC
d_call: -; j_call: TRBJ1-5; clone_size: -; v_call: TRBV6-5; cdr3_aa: CASSRTGGQPQHF; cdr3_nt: TGTGCCAGCAGCCGGACGGGCGGGCAGCCCCAGCATTTT
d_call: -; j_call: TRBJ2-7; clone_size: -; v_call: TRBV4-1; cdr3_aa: CASSQVAGKAYEQYF; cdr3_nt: TGCGCCAGCAGCCAAGTCGCAGGGAAAGCCTACGAGCAGTACTTC
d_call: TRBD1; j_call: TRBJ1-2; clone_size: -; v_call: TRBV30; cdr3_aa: CAWSGTGINYGYTF; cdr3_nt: TGTGCCTGGAGTGGGACAGGGATTAACTATGGCTACACCTTC
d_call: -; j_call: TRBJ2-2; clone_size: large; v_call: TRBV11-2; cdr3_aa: CASSSPDGAYTGELFF; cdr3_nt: TGTGCCAGCAGCTCCCCAGACGGGGCTTACACCGGGGAGCTGTTTTTT